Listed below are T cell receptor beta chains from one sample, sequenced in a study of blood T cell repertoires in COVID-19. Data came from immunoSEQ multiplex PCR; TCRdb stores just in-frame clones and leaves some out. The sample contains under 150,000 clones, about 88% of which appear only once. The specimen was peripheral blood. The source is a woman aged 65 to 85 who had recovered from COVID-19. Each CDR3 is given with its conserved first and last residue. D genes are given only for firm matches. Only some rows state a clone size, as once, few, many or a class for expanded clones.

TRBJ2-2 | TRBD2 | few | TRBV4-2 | TGTGCCAGCAGCCAAGGGACTAGCGGGAGGGCCGGGGAGCTGTTTTTT | CASSQGTSGRAGELFF
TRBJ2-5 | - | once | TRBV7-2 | TGTGCCAGCAGCTTAGACTATGTGGAGACCCAGTACTTC | CASSLDYVETQYF
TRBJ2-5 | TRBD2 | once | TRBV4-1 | TGCGCCAGCAGCCACTTAGCGGGAGAGACCCAGTACTTC | CASSHLAGETQYF
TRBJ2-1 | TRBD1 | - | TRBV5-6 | TGTGCCAGCGATCCCGGGACAGGCTTGGGGGGGCAGTTCTTC | CASDPGTGLGGQFF
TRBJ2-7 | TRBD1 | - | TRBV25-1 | TGTGCCAGCAGTGTCCGACAGGGGATAAACTCCTACGAGCAGTACTTC | CASSVRQGINSYEQYF
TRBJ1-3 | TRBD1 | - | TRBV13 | TGTGCCAGCCGACAGGGACATGGAAACACCATATATTTT | CASRQGHGNTIYF
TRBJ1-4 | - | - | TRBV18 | TGTGCCAGCCGAGAGGACTCCGGGAATGAAAAACTGTTTTTT | CASREDSGNEKLFF
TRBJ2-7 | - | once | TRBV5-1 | TGCGCCAGCAGTCAGACAGTCTACGAGCAGTACTTC | CASSQTVYEQYF
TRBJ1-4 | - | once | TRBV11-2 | TGTGCCAGCAGCTTGGCGGGGGGCGACGAAAAACTGTTTTTT | CASSLAGGDEKLFF
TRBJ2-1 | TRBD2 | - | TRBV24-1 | TGTGCCACCAGTGGCGGGGGGAGCTCCTACAATGAGCAGTTCTTC | CATSGGGSSYNEQFF
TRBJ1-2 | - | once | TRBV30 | TGTGCCTGGAGTGTACAGGAGAACTATGGCTACACCTTC | CAWSVQENYGYTF
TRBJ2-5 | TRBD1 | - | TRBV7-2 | TGTGCCAGCAGCTCCCCCGGGACAGGGATCCAGACCCAGTACTTC | CASSSPGTGIQTQYF
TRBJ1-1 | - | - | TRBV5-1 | TGCGCCAGCTCTGGTCCAAACAGGGATAACACTGAAGCTTTCTTT | CASSGPNRDNTEAFF
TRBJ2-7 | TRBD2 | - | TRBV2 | TGTGCCAGCAGGAATAGCGGGACCTCCTACGAGCAGTACTTC | CASRNSGTSYEQYF
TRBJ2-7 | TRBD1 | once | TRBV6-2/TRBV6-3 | TGTGCCAGCAGTTACTGGGGGACAGACGAGCAGTACTTC | CASSYWGTDEQYF
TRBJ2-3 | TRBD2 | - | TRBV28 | TGTGCCAGCAGTCCACCCCGACTAGCGGGAGGGGGGAGCACAGATACGCAGTATTTT | CASSPPRLAGGGSTDTQYF
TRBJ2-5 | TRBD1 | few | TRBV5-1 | TGCGCCAGCAGCTTGGAGGGGACAGGGGAAGAGACCCAGTACTTC | CASSLEGTGEETQYF
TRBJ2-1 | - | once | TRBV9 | TGTGCCAGCAGCGTAGATGCAGGGGGGTATGAGCAGTTCTTC | CASSVDAGGYEQFF
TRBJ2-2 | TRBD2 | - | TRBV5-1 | TGCGCCAGCAGTCCCAGCGGGAGGGCCGGGGGGGCCCGGGAGCTGTTTTTT | CASSPSGRAGGARELFF
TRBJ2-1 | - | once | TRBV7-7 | TGTGCCAGCAGCCCGGAGGGGGGGAGGGGGAACGAGCAGTTCTTC | CASSPEGGRGNEQFF
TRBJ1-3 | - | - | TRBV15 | TGTGCCACCAGCCACCTCGCCAGCTCTGGAAACACCATATATTTT | CATSHLASSGNTIYF
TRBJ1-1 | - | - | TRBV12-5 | TGTGCTAGTGGTCCCCCCTCGGGCACTGAAGCTTTCTTT | CASGPPSGTEAFF
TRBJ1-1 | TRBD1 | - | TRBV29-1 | TGCAGCGTGGGAGGACAGGCCTCTCATCCGCGCGATGAAGCTTTCTTT | CSVGGQASHPRDEAFF
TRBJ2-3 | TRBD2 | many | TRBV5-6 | TGTGCCAGCAGCTTATGGAGAGCGGGAGTCACAGATACGCAGTATTTT | CASSLWRAGVTDTQYF
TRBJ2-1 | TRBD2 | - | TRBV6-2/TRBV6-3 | TGTGCCAGCAGTGGGACTAGCGGGGTTGAGCAGTTCTTC | CASSGTSGVEQFF
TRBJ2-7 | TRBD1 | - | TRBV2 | TGTGCCAGCAGTGCCCCAGGGGGCCCCTATCAGTACTTC | CASSAPGGPYQYF
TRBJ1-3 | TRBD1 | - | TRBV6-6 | TGTGCCAGCAGCCGAGCTATCAGGGGGTTGTCTGGAAACACCATATATTTT | CASSRAIRGLSGNTIYF
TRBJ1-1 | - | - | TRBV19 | TGTGCCAGTAGTCTGCAGGGAGCGGGTTTCTCTGAAGCTTTCTTT | CASSLQGAGFSEAFF
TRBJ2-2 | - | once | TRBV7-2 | TGTGCCAGCAGCTTACTCCCTACCTACGGGGAGCTGTTTTTT | CASSLLPTYGELFF
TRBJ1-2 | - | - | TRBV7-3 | TGTGCCAGCAGCTTAGATTCAGGGGTTGGCTACACCTTC | CASSLDSGVGYTF
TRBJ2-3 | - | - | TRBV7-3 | TGTGCCAGCAGCCGAGCCCCCACAGATACGCAGTATTTT | CASSRAPTDTQYF
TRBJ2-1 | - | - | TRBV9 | TGTGCCAGCAGCTCCCCCGCTCCTAGGGAGCAGTTCTTC | CASSSPAPREQFF
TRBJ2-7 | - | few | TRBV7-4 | TGTGCCAGCAGCTTGACGAGGCCTTCTCCCTACGAGCAGTACTTC | CASSLTRPSPYEQYF
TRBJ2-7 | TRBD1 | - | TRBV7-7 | TGTGCTAGCAGCTTGGACAGGACGGGGGAGCAGTACTTC | CASSLDRTGEQYF
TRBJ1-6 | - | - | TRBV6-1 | TGTGCCAGCAGTGAGGTTCAGGGGTCCCTCCACTTT | CASSEVQGSLHF
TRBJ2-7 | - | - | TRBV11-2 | TGTGCCAGCAGCTTAGGAGGACACCGTCGCGAGCAGTACTTC | CASSLGGHRREQYF
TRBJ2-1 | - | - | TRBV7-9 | TGTGCCAGCAGCGGCTCTTCTGCCTCCTACAATGAGCAGTTCTTC | CASSGSSASYNEQFF
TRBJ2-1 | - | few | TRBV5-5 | TGTGCCAGCAGCTTGTTCACGGGAGAAGGTACTGACAATGAGCAGTTCTTC | CASSLFTGEGTDNEQFF
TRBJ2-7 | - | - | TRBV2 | TGTGCCAGCAGTGCATGGCAGGGGTCCTCCTACGAGCAGTACTTC | CASSAWQGSSYEQYF
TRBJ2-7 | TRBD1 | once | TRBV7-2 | TGTGCCAGCAGCTTAGCCCCTACAGGGGTTAAAGCCTACGAGCAGTACTTC | CASSLAPTGVKAYEQYF
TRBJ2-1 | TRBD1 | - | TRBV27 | TGTGCCAGCAGGGTAAAGAGGGGACAGGTACTAAACAATGAGCAGTTCTTC | CASRVKRGQVLNNEQFF
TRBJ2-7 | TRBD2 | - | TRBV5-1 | TGCGCCAGCAGCCCCGGAGGTCTAGCGGTCTCCTACGAGCAGTACTTC | CASSPGGLAVSYEQYF
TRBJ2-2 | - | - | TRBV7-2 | TGTGCCAGCAGCCCCGGGACTCTCAGGGGGGAGCTGTTTTTT | CASSPGTLRGELFF
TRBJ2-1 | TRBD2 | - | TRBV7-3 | TGTGCCAGCAGCTTAGGGAGATGGACTAGCGGATACAATGAGCAGTTCTTC | CASSLGRWTSGYNEQFF
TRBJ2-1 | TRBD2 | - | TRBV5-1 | TGCGCCAGCAGCGACTCTAGCGGGAGGGCCTACAATGAGCAGTTCTTC | CASSDSSGRAYNEQFF
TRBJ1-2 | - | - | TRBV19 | TGTGCCAGTAGTATCGGGGGGCGACCTCTCTATGGCTACACCTTC | CASSIGGRPLYGYTF
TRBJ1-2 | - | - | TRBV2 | TGTGCCAGCAGTGAGCAGGGGCTCTATGGCTACACCTTC | CASSEQGLYGYTF
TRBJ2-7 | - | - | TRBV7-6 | TGTGCCAGCAGCGACAGGTTTGAGCAGTACTTC | CASSDRFEQYF